This is a list of T cell receptor beta chains from one sample in a study of T cells in Graves' hyperthyroidism and ophthalmopathy. TCRdb reprocessed the multiplex PCR reads via MiXCR and lists one record per CDR3 protein. The sample has some 740,000 distinct CDR3 sequences, 12% to 15% seen once. Sample: blood. These TCRs come from a woman aged 18-29 years with Graves' hyperthyroidism. CDR3s include the opening cysteine and the closing phenylalanine or tryptophan. The order of the fields is V gene, D gene, clone size, J gene, CDR3 DNA, CDR3 protein. The D gene is left open where the match is weak. Clone sizes are given selectively: once, few, many, or a class where the clone is expanded.

v_gene: TRBV5-1; d_gene: NA; abundance: NA; j_gene: TRBJ1-1; CDR3nt: TGCGCCAGCAGCTTGGAACCTCCCTCGGGGGGAAGAGGGACTGAAGCTTTCTTT; CDR3aa: CASSLEPPSGGRGTEAFF
v_gene: TRBV12-3/TRBV12-4; d_gene: TRBD2; abundance: NA; j_gene: TRBJ2-1; CDR3nt: TGTGCCAGCACCCCGGCGGGTAGCGGGAGGGTGGGTGAGCAGTTCTTC; CDR3aa: CASTPAGSGRVGEQFF
v_gene: TRBV11-2; d_gene: TRBD2; abundance: NA; j_gene: TRBJ2-5; CDR3nt: TGTGCCAGCAGCAAAGGGACTAGCGGGAGGGCCCAGGAGACCCAGTACTTC; CDR3aa: CASSKGTSGRAQETQYF
v_gene: TRBV5-1; d_gene: NA; abundance: NA; j_gene: TRBJ2-4; CDR3nt: TGCGCCAGCAGCGCCGGATTGAGTTGGAAAAACATTCAGTACTTC; CDR3aa: CASSAGLSWKNIQYF
v_gene: TRBV7-9; d_gene: TRBD2; abundance: NA; j_gene: TRBJ2-1; CDR3nt: TGTGCCAGCAGCCGGCGAGGTGGACTAGCGGGAGGCAATGAGCAGTTCTTC; CDR3aa: CASSRRGGLAGGNEQFF
v_gene: TRBV7-2; d_gene: NA; abundance: many; j_gene: TRBJ2-7; CDR3nt: TGTGCCAGCAGCTTAGACTGGGGAAACTACGAGCAGTACTTC; CDR3aa: CASSLDWGNYEQYF
v_gene: TRBV19; d_gene: NA; abundance: few; j_gene: TRBJ1-6; CDR3nt: TGTGCCAGTAGTATTCAACCTACGAACAGCTACTATAATTCACCCCTCCACTTT; CDR3aa: CASSIQPTNSYYNSPLHF
v_gene: TRBV28; d_gene: NA; abundance: many; j_gene: TRBJ1-5; CDR3nt: TGTGCCAGCAGTCCCCTCGGGGTGGACAATCAGCCCCAGCATTTT; CDR3aa: CASSPLGVDNQPQHF
v_gene: TRBV27; d_gene: NA; abundance: few; j_gene: TRBJ2-7; CDR3nt: TGTGCCAGCAGTTTTTGGGACCTGCCGGTCCACGAGCAGTACTTC; CDR3aa: CASSFWDLPVHEQYF
v_gene: TRBV7-9; d_gene: NA; abundance: many; j_gene: TRBJ1-4; CDR3nt: TGTGCCAGCAGCTTAGCGCACTACAGGTCAGGGGAAAAACTGTTTTTT; CDR3aa: CASSLAHYRSGEKLFF
v_gene: TRBV7-9; d_gene: NA; abundance: NA; j_gene: TRBJ1-4; CDR3nt: TGTGCCAGCAGCTTACTGGGGACAAACGGAGAAAAACTGTTTTTT; CDR3aa: CASSLLGTNGEKLFF
v_gene: TRBV12-3/TRBV12-4; d_gene: NA; abundance: NA; j_gene: TRBJ1-4; CDR3nt: TGTGCCAGCAGTTTGCTTACAGGTATCAAGGAAAAACTGTTTTTT; CDR3aa: CASSLLTGIKEKLFF
v_gene: TRBV30; d_gene: NA; abundance: few; j_gene: TRBJ2-7; CDR3nt: TGTGCCTGGAGTAAAACAGGGGAGGGCGAGCAGTACTTC; CDR3aa: CAWSKTGEGEQYF
v_gene: TRBV7-9; d_gene: NA; abundance: many; j_gene: TRBJ2-6; CDR3nt: TGTGCCAGCAGCCAAGGAGGTGGGGCCAACGTCCTGACTTTC; CDR3aa: CASSQGGGANVLTF
v_gene: TRBV28; d_gene: TRBD2; abundance: many; j_gene: TRBJ2-7; CDR3nt: TGTGCCAGCAGTTTTTCCTCTAGCGGGAGCTCTAGGAAGGCCTACGAGCAGTACTTC; CDR3aa: CASSFSSSGSSRKAYEQYF